This T cell receptor (beta chain) comes out of a study of shared T cell receptors in the human thymus. V dropped 1 base and J dropped 8; count of bases not matched to a gene: 1. The CDR3 runs 13 residues. Germline CDR1 reads MNHNY; CDR2 reads SVGAGI (reference sequence). Clones were sequenced by immunoSEQ multiplex PCR, and TCRdb holds only the in-frame ones, with some missing. The sample has over 450,000 clones, 78% seen once. The same specimen was also included in a second study, on human thymus T cells. As reported in that work: The people who donated were healthy Finnish babies having corrective surgery for congenital heart defects. Obtained as resections during corrective heart surgery, the thymus tissue was then studied. V and J genes seemed to be used with bias in thymic and blood repertoires. Related studies found that unrelated individuals share highly overlapping thymic repertoires.

The specimen sequenced was thymocytes. The chain combines TRBV6-6 with TRBJ2-2, with 7 bases aligning to TRBD2. This TCR came from a boy under two years old with a congenital heart defect. CDR3 in DNA: TGTGCCAGCAGTTACTGGGGGGGAGGGGAGCTGTTTTTT. Protein: CASSYWGGGELFF.